A selection of T cell receptor beta chains follows, all from one sample in a study of blood T cell repertoires in COVID-19. TCRdb's copy holds only in-frame clones and misses some; the assay was immunoSEQ multiplex PCR. The table includes under 130,000 clones, about 85% detected once. Sequenced input: peripheral blood. These receptors were collected from a man between 45 and 60 years old with acute or convalescent COVID-19. CDR3s include the opening cysteine and the closing phenylalanine or tryptophan. A D gene is named only where the DNA matches it firmly. The size field is filled for only some rows; it gives once, few, many or a size class.

DNA: TGTGCCAGCAGCTTAGGTGGGGCAGGGATGACCTATGGCTACACCTTC
CDR3: CASSLGGAGMTYGYTF
J: TRBJ1-2
V: TRBV7-2
D: -
size: -

DNA: TGTGCCATCAGTGGGGGCAGTGGATTCTCCTACGAGCAGTACTTC
CDR3: CAISGGSGFSYEQYF
J: TRBJ2-7
V: TRBV10-3
D: -
size: -

DNA: TGTGCCAGCAGCTTAGAAGCGGGGGGGCGTGCAGATACGCAGTATTTT
CDR3: CASSLEAGGRADTQYF
J: TRBJ2-3
V: TRBV7-6
D: TRBD2
size: -

DNA: TGTGCCAGCAGCGAAGACAGGGTGTTGAGTAATTCACCCCTCCACTTT
CDR3: CASSEDRVLSNSPLHF
J: TRBJ1-6
V: TRBV9
D: TRBD1
size: -

DNA: TGTGCCAGCAGCCCTGGGACAGGGGCCTTGCATAGCAATCAGCCCCAGCATTTT
CDR3: CASSPGTGALHSNQPQHF
J: TRBJ1-5
V: TRBV7-9
D: TRBD1
size: -

DNA: TGTGCCAGCAGCCAAGATCTCGGACAGCGGAACACCTTC
CDR3: CASSQDLGQRNTF
J: TRBJ1-2
V: TRBV3-1/TRBV3-2
D: -
size: -

DNA: TGCGCCAGCAGCTTGGATCCAGTCACCGGGGAGCTGTTTTTT
CDR3: CASSLDPVTGELFF
J: TRBJ2-2
V: TRBV5-1
D: -
size: -

DNA: TGTGCCTGGAGAAAGCGGGGAGGGGGAGGCAATCAGCCCCAGCATTTT
CDR3: CAWRKRGGGGNQPQHF
J: TRBJ1-5
V: TRBV30
D: -
size: -

DNA: TGCGCCAGCAGCTTGGCCACAGCTTACTATGGCTACACCTTC
CDR3: CASSLATAYYGYTF
J: TRBJ1-2
V: TRBV5-1
D: -
size: -

DNA: TGTGCCAGCAGTTACTCGGGACAGATGAATTCACCCCTCCACTTT
CDR3: CASSYSGQMNSPLHF
J: TRBJ1-6
V: TRBV6-5
D: TRBD1
size: -

DNA: TGTGCCAGCAGTTTAATAGCGGCGTACCAAGAGACCCAGTACTTC
CDR3: CASSLIAAYQETQYF
J: TRBJ2-5
V: TRBV27
D: -
size: -

DNA: TGTGCCAGCAGTATCCGGGACAGGGGGCCTCTAAGGCAGTACTTC
CDR3: CASSIRDRGPLRQYF
J: TRBJ2-7
V: TRBV6-6
D: TRBD1
size: -

DNA: TGTGCCAGCAGCGAATCTGGGCACCAAGAGACCCAGTACTTC
CDR3: CASSESGHQETQYF
J: TRBJ2-5
V: TRBV6-2/TRBV6-3
D: -
size: once

DNA: TGTGCCATCGGGGGACGGATGAACACTGAAGCTTTCTTT
CDR3: CAIGGRMNTEAFF
J: TRBJ1-1
V: TRBV27
D: -
size: -

DNA: TGTGCCATCAGTGAGTCGACGGCTAGCTCCGATACGCAGTATTTT
CDR3: CAISESTASSDTQYF
J: TRBJ2-3
V: TRBV10-3
D: -
size: once

DNA: TGTGCCAGCAGTCAAATGCGGGGAAATGAGCAGTTCTTC
CDR3: CASSQMRGNEQFF
J: TRBJ2-1
V: TRBV11-3
D: -
size: -

DNA: TGTGCCATCAGTGGGGACAGGGGCACTGAAGCTTTCTTT
CDR3: CAISGDRGTEAFF
J: TRBJ1-1
V: TRBV10-3
D: TRBD1
size: -

DNA: TGTGCCAGCAGCTTCGGTGGACAGGGGGACACCGGGGAGCTGTTTTTT
CDR3: CASSFGGQGDTGELFF
J: TRBJ2-2
V: TRBV5-4
D: TRBD1
size: -

DNA: TGCGCCAGCAGCTTGGTACCAGGGAACAATCAGCCCCAGCATTTT
CDR3: CASSLVPGNNQPQHF
J: TRBJ1-5
V: TRBV5-1
D: -
size: -

DNA: TGCGCCAGCAGCAAAGACACAGCAAATTCACCCCTCCACTTT
CDR3: CASSKDTANSPLHF
J: TRBJ1-6
V: TRBV5-1
D: -
size: -

DNA: TGTGCCAGCAGCTCCATTTCAGGGGCCAAAAACATTCAGTACTTC
CDR3: CASSSISGAKNIQYF
J: TRBJ2-4
V: TRBV7-3
D: -
size: -

DNA: TGTGCCAGCAGTTTGAGCGGGGTGGTGGGAGCTTTCTTT
CDR3: CASSLSGVVGAFF
J: TRBJ1-1
V: TRBV27
D: -
size: few

DNA: TGTGCCTGGAGTGAACTCTCTGGGGCCAACGTCCTGACTTTC
CDR3: CAWSELSGANVLTF
J: TRBJ2-6
V: TRBV30
D: -
size: -

DNA: TGTGCCAGCAGCCGGGGCCCCTACCGGAATCAGCCCCAGCATTTT
CDR3: CASSRGPYRNQPQHF
J: TRBJ1-5
V: TRBV3-1/TRBV3-2
D: -
size: -

DNA: TGTGCCAGCAGTGAAGGTAGCAGCTCCTACAATGAGCAGTTCTTC
CDR3: CASSEGSSSYNEQFF
J: TRBJ2-1
V: TRBV2
D: -
size: -

DNA: TGTGCCAGCAGCTTGGTAGGGGTGAATTCACCCCTCCACTTT
CDR3: CASSLVGVNSPLHF
J: TRBJ1-6
V: TRBV5-6
D: -
size: -

DNA: TGTGCCAGCTCACCTCTGACTAGCGGCTACAATGAGCAGTTCTTC
CDR3: CASSPLTSGYNEQFF
J: TRBJ2-1
V: TRBV18
D: TRBD2
size: -

DNA: TGTGCCAGCAGCTACAGCCCGGGACAGGGGGCCCACGAGCAGTACTTC
CDR3: CASSYSPGQGAHEQYF
J: TRBJ2-7
V: TRBV3-1/TRBV3-2
D: TRBD1
size: -

DNA: TGTGCCAGCAGCTTAGGACAGGGGGGCCATGGCTACACCTTC
CDR3: CASSLGQGGHGYTF
J: TRBJ1-2
V: TRBV7-9
D: TRBD1
size: -

DNA: TGTGCCAGCAGTTTCATGGTAGCGGAATACGAGCAGTACTTC
CDR3: CASSFMVAEYEQYF
J: TRBJ2-7
V: TRBV28
D: -
size: -

DNA: TGTGCCAGTAGGCCCGAGGTGTCTGGGGCCAACGTCCTGACTTTC
CDR3: CASRPEVSGANVLTF
J: TRBJ2-6
V: TRBV19
D: -
size: -

DNA: TGTGCCACCAGTGATAGAGGAGATACGCAGTATTTT
CDR3: CATSDRGDTQYF
J: TRBJ2-3
V: TRBV24-1
D: -
size: -

DNA: TGTGCCAGCAGTTACACACCGACAGGGGCCAAAAACATTCAGTACTTC
CDR3: CASSYTPTGAKNIQYF
J: TRBJ2-4
V: TRBV6-5
D: TRBD1
size: once

DNA: TGTGCCTGGAGTGGGGGAGGGGGTGAAAAACTGTTTTTT
CDR3: CAWSGGGGEKLFF
J: TRBJ1-4
V: TRBV30
D: -
size: -

DNA: TGTGCCAGCAGTGGACAGTACAAGACTTTCTTT
CDR3: CASSGQYKTFF
J: TRBJ1-1
V: TRBV28
D: -
size: -

DNA: TGTGCCAGCTCACCCCTGGGACAGTCGAACACTGAAGCTTTCTTT
CDR3: CASSPLGQSNTEAFF
J: TRBJ1-1
V: TRBV18
D: TRBD1
size: once

DNA: TGTGCCAGCAGAACTCTGGATGTGCGGGATGAGCAGTTCTTC
CDR3: CASRTLDVRDEQFF
J: TRBJ2-1
V: TRBV5-4
D: -
size: -

DNA: TGCGCCAGCAGCCAAGGGTCGTCGCGGGAGGGCGGGGAGACCCAGTACTTC
CDR3: CASSQGSSREGGETQYF
J: TRBJ2-5
V: TRBV4-1
D: TRBD2
size: once

DNA: TGTGCCAGCAGCTTAGTCCGGACACAAACTTTTAATGAGCAGTTCTTC
CDR3: CASSLVRTQTFNEQFF
J: TRBJ2-1
V: TRBV7-9
D: -
size: -

DNA: TGCGCCAGCAGCGTGACCCGGGTGGCTGGGGCCAACGTCCTGACTTTC
CDR3: CASSVTRVAGANVLTF
J: TRBJ2-6
V: TRBV5-1
D: -
size: once

DNA: TGTGCCAGCAGCATTGGACAGGCAGAGACCGGGGAGCTGTTTTTT
CDR3: CASSIGQAETGELFF
J: TRBJ2-2
V: TRBV7-6
D: TRBD1
size: -